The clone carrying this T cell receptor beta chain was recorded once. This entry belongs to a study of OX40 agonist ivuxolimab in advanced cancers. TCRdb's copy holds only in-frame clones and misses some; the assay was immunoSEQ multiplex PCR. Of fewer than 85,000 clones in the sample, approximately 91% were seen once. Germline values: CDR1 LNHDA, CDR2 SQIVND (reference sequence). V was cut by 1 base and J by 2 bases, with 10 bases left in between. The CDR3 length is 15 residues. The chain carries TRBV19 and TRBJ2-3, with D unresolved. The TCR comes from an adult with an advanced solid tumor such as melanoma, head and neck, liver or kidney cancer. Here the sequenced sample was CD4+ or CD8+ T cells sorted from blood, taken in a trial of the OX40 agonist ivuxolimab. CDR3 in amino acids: CASSIAVGFTDTQYF. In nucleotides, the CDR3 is TGTGCCAGTAGTATAGCTGTCGGCTTCACAGATACGCAGTATTTT.